This T cell receptor beta chain came from a study of T-cell reconstitution after alpha-beta-depleted transplantation in children. For TCRbeta, the library was prepared with unique molecular identifiers. TCRdb re-derived calls from the PCR reads in MiXCR, one entry per CDR3 protein. The sample shows roughly 240,000 distinct CDR3 sequences, approximately 8% of them seen only once. Germline loops: CDR1 MNHNS, CDR2 SASEGT. Trimming removed 6 bases at V and 2 bases at J, with 5 bases between. The CDR3 has 13 residues. A remark on this clonotype: Just one base apart from a much larger clone, this may be a read error.

The starting material was PBMCs, mostly from graft donor cells, obtained 180 days after TCRalphabeta/CD19-depleted stem cell transplant. This receptor was obtained from a male patient under 18 who had a stem cell transplant for acute lymphoblastic leukemia, so the T cells may come from the graft donor. The V and J genes are TRBV6-1 and TRBJ2-6; D is ambiguous. The CDR3 sequence is CASRSPGANVLTF. DNA for the CDR3: TGTGCCAGCAGGTCCCCTGGGGCCAACGTCCTGACTTTC.